This T cell receptor beta chain was sequenced in a study of Ad26.COV2.S vaccination and SARS-CoV-2 variants. General study findings and limits: Total T cell responses were possibly underestimated by TCR breadth and depth analyses.

The CDR3 runs 13 residues. Trimming left V 7 bases short and J 6 bases short, with 15 bases between. Germline CDR1 reads MNHEY; CDR2 reads SMNVEV (reference sequence). This clone was observed a single time. Its specificity is unknown. Data came from immunoSEQ multiplex PCR; TCRdb stores just in-frame clones and leaves some out. In the table there are 300,000 to 400,000 clones, under 90% of which are singletons. Treatment indicated: 15 to 20 received Ad26.COV2.S at low or high dose, single or two shots; a few received placebo; per-sample allocation not given. It was on day 63 after the first vaccine or placebo injection that samples were taken. An Ad26 vector expressing Wuhan-strain SARS-CoV-2 spike served as the vaccine.

Sequencing was performed on peripheral blood, taken in a trial of Ad26.COV2.S vaccine versus placebo. This clonotype was obtained from a person between 18 and 65 years old who received the Ad26.COV2.S COVID-19 vaccine or a placebo. The V and J genes are TRBV27 and TRBJ1-2; maybe TRBD1 (6 bases). CDR3 sequence (DNA): TGTGCCAGCACTAGGGGGTCTGCGGATGGCTACACCTTC. This translates into CASTRGSADGYTF.